One sample yielded the 28 T cell receptor beta chains listed below, sequenced in a study of T cell responses to AZD1222 COVID-19 vaccine. Profiled with immunoSEQ multiplex PCR; TCRdb holds only in-frame clones, not every one. The top ten clones hold roughly 6.9% of a sample with approximately 170,000 clones, around 91% of them seen once. The source material was peripheral blood, sampled on day 0 of AZD1222 vaccination. The receptors shown here come from an adult in good health.

J is TRBJ1-2 and V is TRBV5-1; D not resolved. Trimming removed 0 bases at V and 0 bases at J, with 9 bases between. The CDR3 covers 15 residues. CDR1 and CDR2 from the germline V gene are SGHRS and YFSETQ. CDR3 nucleotide sequence: TGCGCCAGCAGCTTGGGTGGGGATACTAACTATGGCTACACCTTC. Its protein product is CASSLGGDTNYGYTF.

The V and J genes are TRBV28 and TRBJ1-1; unclear D gene. CDR1 and CDR2 from the germline V gene are MDHEN and SYDVKM. With 5 bases removed from V and 5 bases from J, the gap between germline ends came to 9 bases. The length of the CDR3 is 12 residues. The CDR3 loop is CASSTLGTEAFF. The CDR3 DNA reads TGTGCCAGCAGTACTCTAGGGACTGAAGCTTTCTTT.

V is TRBV6-5 and J is TRBJ1-2; D may be TRBD1 (6 bases). The CDR3 runs to 15 residues. Germline V gene data show CDR1 as MNHEY and CDR2 as SVGAGI. V was clipped by 6 bases and J by 4 bases, with 18 bases between them. The DNA of the CDR3 is TGTGCCAGCAGGTTGGGGACAACGTGGGCCTATGGCTACACCTTC. It encodes CASRLGTTWAYGYTF.

The genes are TRBV6-1 and TRBJ1-4; D is perhaps TRBD1 (6 bases). The V end was cut by 0 bases, the J end by 8 bases, with 7 bases between. Germline V gene lookup returns CDR1 MNHNS and CDR2 SASEGT. The length of the CDR3 is 13 residues. DNA of the CDR3: TGTGCCAGCAGTGAAGCGCAGGGGGAAAAACTGTTTTTT. It specifies CASSEAQGEKLFF.

V usage is TRBV6-5 and J usage is TRBJ1-3; D ambiguous. The V end was cut by 4 bases, the J end by 2 bases, with 6 bases between. The CDR3 is made up of 13 amino acids. The germline V gene has CDR1 MNHEY and CDR2 SVGAGI. The CDR3 DNA reads as TGTGCCAGCAGTTTAGAGACTGGAAACACCATATATTTT. As protein: CASSLETGNTIYF.

The CDR3 DNA reads as TGTGCCAGCAGTGTATCCCGTAACACTGAAGCTTTCTTT. It specifies CASSVSRNTEAFF. The chain carries TRBV6-2 or TRBV6-3 and TRBJ1-1; no firm D call. Trimming cost V 5 bases and J 2 bases, with 9 bases left between them. Germline V lookup: CDR1 MNHEY, CDR2 SVGEGT. This CDR3 spans 13 amino acids.

This clone has just a few counts. This chain connects TRBV6-6 to TRBJ1-6; 7 positions match TRBD1. Looked up from germline, CDR1 is MNHNY and CDR2 is SVGAGI (reference sequence). The CDR3 contains 20 residues. V shed 5 bases, J shed 0 bases, and the junction held 16 bases outside the gene matches. CDR3 bases: TGTGCCAGCAGTCAAATACCGGGACAGTCAATTAGCTCCTATAATTCACCCCTCCACTTT. Translated: CASSQIPGQSISSYNSPLHF.

The chain recombines TRBV6-2 or TRBV6-3 with TRBJ1-1; D uncertain. V shed 2 bases and J shed 2 bases, with 27 bases lying between them. CDR1 and CDR2 from the germline V gene are MNHEY and SVGEGT. The CDR3 has 20 amino acids. The chain's CDR3 is CASSYALHLGIPPSNTEAFF. The CDR3, as DNA: TGTGCCAGCAGTTACGCCCTTCATCTCGGGATCCCACCCTCTAACACTGAAGCTTTCTTT.

J is TRBJ1-4 and V is TRBV9; D may be TRBD1 (5 bases). Between the trimmed V and J ends, which lost 0 bases and 10 bases, there was a span of 19 bases. The CDR3 has 16 amino acids. CDR1 and CDR2 from the germline V gene are SGDLS and YYNGEE. In DNA, the CDR3 is TGTGCCAGCAGCGTAGGTACAGGTTTTGGGGAAAGAAAACTGTTTTTT. This gives the protein CASSVGTGFGERKLFF.

This clone showed up just once. CDR3 in DNA: TGTGCCAGCAGTTACTCTGCAGGGAGGAACACCGGGGAGCTGTTTTTT. It encodes CASSYSAGRNTGELFF. The chain joins TRBV6-5 to TRBJ2-2; D possibly matches TRBD1 or TRBD2 (5 bases each). Germline values: CDR1 MNHEY, CDR2 SVGAGI. The CDR3 runs to 16 residues. V gave up 0 bases and J gave up 1 base, with 9 bases separating them.

The chain carries TRBV6-2 or TRBV6-3 and TRBJ2-1; 8 nucleotides match TRBD2. The CDR3 runs to 13 residues. Germline V gene data show CDR1 as MNHEY and CDR2 as SVGEGT. V lost 6 bases, J lost 9 bases, and 7 bases stayed unmatched. Written as DNA, the CDR3 is TGTGCCAGCAGCTCCGCCAGCGGGGGTGAGCAGTTCTTC. Amino acid sequence: CASSSASGGEQFF.

The V call is TRBV3-1 (or the pseudogene TRBV3-2), the J call TRBJ2-3; the match to TRBD1 covers 7 bases. J gave up 0 bases and V 6 bases, and 6 bases lay outside the gene matches. Germline V gene sequence: CDR1 LGHDT, CDR2 YNNKEL (reference sequence). This CDR3 spans 15 amino acids. CDR3 in DNA: TGTGCCAGCAGAATAACAGGGGCGAGCACAGATACGCAGTATTTT. Translating it yields CASRITGASTDTQYF.

This rearrangement joins TRBV12-2 to TRBJ2-5. TRBV12-2 is shown as a pseudogene. This CDR3 has 13 amino acids. The CDR3 spells CASPEGHKETQYF. In DNA, the CDR3 is TGTGCAAGTCCCGAGGGGCACAAAGAGACCCAGTACTTC.

The gene calls are TRBV27 and TRBJ1-1; no clear D gene. Trimming pared 0 bases from V and 3 bases from J, leaving 11 bases between. This CDR3 spans 15 amino acids. The germline gives CDR1 MNHEY, CDR2 SMNVEV (reference sequence). CDR3 DNA sequence: TGTGCCAGCAGTTTATCGATTGTTGGTCACACTGAAGCTTTCTTT. Translating it yields CASSLSIVGHTEAFF.

This clone was picked up one time. CDR3 amino acids: CASSVDYYNEQFF. For the CDR3, the DNA is TGTGCCAGCAGCGTAGACTACTACAATGAGCAGTTCTTC. The chain links TRBV9 to TRBJ2-1; D remains unclear. Deletions cut 0 bases from V and 3 bases from J, with 4 bases between. CDR3 length: 13 residues. The germline CDR1 and CDR2 sequences are SGDLS and YYNGEE.

This CDR3 reads CASSLVGNSGNTEAFF. The CDR3 nucleotides are TGTGCCAGCAGCTTAGTCGGAAACTCAGGAAACACTGAAGCTTTCTTT. J is TRBJ1-1 and V is TRBV7-8; unclear D gene. CDR1 is SGHVS, CDR2 FQNEAQ, per germline. The germline V and J ends were trimmed by 1 base and 2 bases, with 14 bases remaining between them. The CDR3 is 16 residues long.

V and J are TRBV5-1 and TRBJ2-1; D perhaps matches TRBD1 (5 bases). CDR3 size: 15 residues. CDR1 SGHRS and CDR2 YFSETQ come from the germline V gene. V lost 0 bases to trimming and J lost 3 bases, with 10 bases between them. CDR3 amino acids: CASSLVQGNYNEQFF. The DNA for the CDR3 is TGCGCCAGCAGCTTGGTCCAGGGAAACTACAATGAGCAGTTCTTC.

The gene calls are TRBV5-1 and TRBJ1-6; 7 bases match TRBD1. Germline CDR1 and CDR2: SGHRS and YFSETQ. The junction had 8 bases not matched to a gene; V was cut back by 4 bases and J by 7 bases. CDR3 size: 15 residues. CDR3 DNA sequence: TGCGCCAGCAGCATGGGACAGTTCGGGAATTCACCCCTCCACTTT. This translates into CASSMGQFGNSPLHF.

The rearrangement joins TRBV6-1 to TRBJ2-1; maybe TRBD1 (5 bases). The V gene lost 4 bases and the J gene lost 0 bases, with 13 bases spanning the gap. This CDR3 has 16 amino acids. Germline values: CDR1 MNHNS, CDR2 SASEGT. The CDR3 is CASSGPGQSSYNEQFF. The CDR3 DNA reads TGTGCCAGCAGTGGCCCCGGACAAAGCTCCTACAATGAGCAGTTCTTC.

This clone was detected a few times. The chain couples TRBV28 to TRBJ1-5; TRBD1 matches 10 bases. The V and J ends lost 5 bases and 8 bases, in that order; junction bases with no gene match: 6. The CDR3 runs to 14 residues. Germline V gene lookup returns CDR1 MDHEN and CDR2 SYDVKM. Here the CDR3 reads CASSPGTGEKPQHF. The CDR3 DNA reads as TGTGCCAGCAGTCCCGGGACAGGGGAGAAGCCCCAGCATTTT.

The J gene is TRBJ2-5, the V gene TRBV5-6; TRBD2 is a possible D gene (5 bases). V was cut by 5 bases and J by 5 bases, with 13 bases left in between. This CDR3 region has 13 residues. The germline gives CDR1 SGHDT, CDR2 YYEEEE. CDR3 sequence (DNA): TGTGCCAGCAGAGGGAGTTTGGTGGAGACCCAGTACTTC. It is translated as CASRGSLVETQYF.

The rearrangement uses TRBV10-3 and TRBJ2-7; 8 nucleotides align to TRBD2. CDR3 length: 15 amino acids. V gave up 4 bases and J gave up 2 bases; unmatched junction bases: 7. CDR1 is ENHRY and CDR2 is SYGVKD in the germline V gene. The DNA for the CDR3 is TGTGCCATCAGTGCCGGGACTAGGGGAACCTACGAGCAGTACTTC. Its protein product is CAISAGTRGTYEQYF.

The chain links TRBV5-4 to TRBJ1-6; no reliable D call. Trimming cost V 0 bases and J 9 bases, with 7 bases left between them. CDR1 SGHNT and CDR2 YYREEE come from the germline V gene (reference sequence). This CDR3 contains 13 residues. CDR3 sequence: CASSLDDISPLHF. The DNA for the CDR3 is TGTGCCAGCAGCTTGGATGACATTTCACCCCTCCACTTT.

This chain joins TRBV3-1 (or the pseudogene TRBV3-2) and TRBJ2-3; the D call may be TRBD1 or TRBD2 (7 bases each). Germline CDR1 and CDR2: LGHDT and YNNKEL (reference sequence). The CDR3 covers 13 residues. V dropped 3 bases and J dropped 10 bases, with 14 bases sitting between them. The CDR3 DNA is TGTGCCAGCAGCCAGCGGGAGACAGGGTCGCAGTATTTT. As protein: CASSQRETGSQYF.

The chain links TRBV28 to TRBJ1-1; D unresolved. Deletions cut 2 bases from V and 11 bases from J, with 12 bases between. Germline values: CDR1 MDHEN, CDR2 SYDVKM. CDR3 length: 12 residues. CDR3 residues: CASSLTKGNAFF. The CDR3 nucleotides read TGTGCCAGCAGTTTAACTAAGGGAAATGCTTTCTTT.

The chain is built from TRBV19 and TRBJ1-6, with 9 bases fitting TRBD1. This CDR3 has 15 amino acids. Looked up from germline, CDR1 is LNHDA and CDR2 is SQIVND (reference sequence). With V trimmed by 8 bases and J by 5 bases, 7 bases remained unmatched. The CDR3 is CASRPRTGDNSPLHF. In nucleotides, the CDR3 is TGTGCCAGTCGCCCCAGGACAGGGGATAATTCACCCCTCCACTTT.

The J gene is TRBJ1-2, the V gene TRBV6-2 or TRBV6-3, with D unclear. Trimming pared 2 bases from V and 4 bases from J, leaving 11 bases between. This CDR3 is built from 14 residues. Germline V lookup: CDR1 MNHEY, CDR2 SVGEGT. The CDR3 loop is CASSYQGLRYGYTF. The CDR3 nucleotides are TGTGCCAGCAGTTACCAAGGACTCCGCTATGGCTACACCTTC.

The V and J genes are TRBV19 and TRBJ1-3, with D maybe TRBD1 (5 bases). CDR3 length: 16 amino acids. In germline, CDR1 is LNHDA, CDR2 SQIVND (reference sequence). The germline V and J ends were trimmed by 4 bases and 3 bases, with 16 bases remaining between them. In DNA, the CDR3 is TGTGCCAGTAGTAATCAGGGTCCCCTCGTTGGAAACACCATATATTTT. Protein sequence: CASSNQGPLVGNTIYF.